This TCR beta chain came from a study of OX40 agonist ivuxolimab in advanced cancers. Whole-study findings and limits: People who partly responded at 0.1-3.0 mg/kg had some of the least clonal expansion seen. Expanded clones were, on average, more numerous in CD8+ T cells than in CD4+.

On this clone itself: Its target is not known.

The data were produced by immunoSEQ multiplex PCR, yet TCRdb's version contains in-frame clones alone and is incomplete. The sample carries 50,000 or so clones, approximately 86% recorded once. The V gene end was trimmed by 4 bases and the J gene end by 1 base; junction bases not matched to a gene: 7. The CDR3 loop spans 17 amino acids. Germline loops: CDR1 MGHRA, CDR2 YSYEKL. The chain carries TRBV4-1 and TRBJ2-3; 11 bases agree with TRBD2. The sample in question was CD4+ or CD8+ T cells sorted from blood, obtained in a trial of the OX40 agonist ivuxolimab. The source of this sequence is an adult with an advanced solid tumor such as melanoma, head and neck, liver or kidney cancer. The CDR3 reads CASSPTSGVSGTDTQYF. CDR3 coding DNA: TGCGCCAGCAGCCCGACTAGCGGGGTGTCGGGCACAGATACGCAGTATTTT.